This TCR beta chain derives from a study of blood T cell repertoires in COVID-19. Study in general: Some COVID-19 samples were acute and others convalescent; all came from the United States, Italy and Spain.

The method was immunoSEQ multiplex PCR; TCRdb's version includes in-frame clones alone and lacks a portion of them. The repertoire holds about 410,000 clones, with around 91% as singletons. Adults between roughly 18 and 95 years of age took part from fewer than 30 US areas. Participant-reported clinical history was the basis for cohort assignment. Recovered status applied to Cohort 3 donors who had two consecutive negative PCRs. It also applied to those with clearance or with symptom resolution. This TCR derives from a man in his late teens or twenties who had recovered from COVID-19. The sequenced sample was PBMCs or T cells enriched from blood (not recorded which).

CDR3 in DNA: TGTGCCAGCAGTGACGGACAGGGGTGGGACGAGCAGTACTTC. Its protein product is CASSDGQGWDEQYF. The chain employs TRBV6-1 and TRBJ2-7, with TRBD1 identical over 9 bases. J lost 5 bases, V lost 3 bases, and 5 bases had no gene match. The CDR3 spans 14 residues. Germline V gene data show CDR1 as MNHNS and CDR2 as SASEGT.